A single sample gave rise to the 20 T cell receptor beta chains below, sequenced in a study of glioma-infiltrating T cells after dendritic cell vaccination (dated by TCRdb to 2016 to 2018). Libraries were constructed by the immunoSEQ multiplex PCR assay. The clones in this table, taken by TCRdb from immuneACCESS, are in-frame only. Not every clone is retained; where verified, under half of the shortfall comes from an unresolved V gene, and the cause of the rest is unknown. The sample table holds about 90,000 clones, of which over 75% were seen once. The ten largest clones take up 2.5% to 3% of the sample. Specimen: blood, collected before dendritic cell vaccination. These TCRs come from a human donor with glioblastoma.

The rearrangement links TRBV19 to TRBJ2-3, with 8 nucleotides matching TRBD2. The CDR3 totals 14 residues. Germline CDR1 reads LNHDA; CDR2 reads SQIVND (reference sequence). V shed 6 bases and J 1 base; nucleotides not matched to a gene: 3. CDR3: CASSGGAGTDTQYF. The CDR3 DNA reads TGTGCCAGTAGCGGGGGGGCCGGCACAGATACGCAGTATTTT.

The chain recombines TRBV5-1 with TRBJ1-2; 9 bases match TRBD1. There are 14 residues in the CDR3. Germline V gene sequence: CDR1 SGHRS, CDR2 YFSETQ. The J segment lost 8 bases and the V segment lost 2 bases, leaving 7 bases of the junction unmatched. CDR3 residues: CASSLQGAQGGYTF. DNA for the CDR3: TGCGCCAGCAGCTTACAGGGGGCGCAGGGCGGCTACACCTTC. Variable domain in full (rest from reference TRBV5-1 and TRBJ1-2): KAGVTQTPRYLIKTRGQQVTLSCSPISGHRSVSWYQQTPGQGLQFLFEYFSETQRNKGNFPGRFSGRQFSNSRSEMNVSTLELGDSALYLCASSLQGAQGGYTFGSGTRLTVV.

This chain connects TRBV9 to TRBJ1-3, with no clear D. The CDR3 loop spans 15 amino acids. CDR1 is SGDLS, CDR2 YYNGEE, per germline. Trimming took 3 bases from V and 2 from J, leaving 12 bases between them. CDR3 residues: CASSAREAPGNTIYF. In DNA, the CDR3 is TGTGCCAGCAGCGCCCGTGAGGCCCCTGGAAACACCATATATTTT.

This clone was seen once. This rearrangement joins TRBV9 to TRBJ2-1; TRBD1 matches at 10 bases. J was trimmed by 8 bases and V by 5 bases; bases with no gene match: 10. CDR1 is SGDLS, CDR2 YYNGEE, per germline. The CDR3 is made up of 15 amino acids. CDR3 in amino acids: CASRGTGAASDEQFF. DNA of the CDR3: TGTGCCAGCAGGGGGACAGGGGCGGCCTCCGATGAGCAGTTCTTC.

The rearrangement uses TRBV18 and TRBJ2-3; the D gene is possibly TRBD2 (7 bases). CDR1 is KGHSH and CDR2 is LQKENI in the germline V gene. Trimming took off 6 bases at V and 2 bases at J, with 15 bases between the two ends. The CDR3 totals 15 residues. The CDR3 region has the DNA TGTGCCAGCTCCCCGGGGGGCAGCCTCACAGATACGCAGTATTTT. Its protein is CASSPGGSLTDTQYF.

J is TRBJ2-7 and V is TRBV19; the D gene is possibly TRBD2 (5 bases). Trimming stripped 10 bases from V and 6 bases from J, with 19 bases between. The length of the CDR3 is 13 residues. Germline loops: CDR1 LNHDA, CDR2 SQIVND (reference sequence). The CDR3 DNA follows: TGTGCCACCCATGCCCGGGATGTCGGCGAGCAGTACTTC. Residues: CATHARDVGEQYF.

V gene TRBV2 combines with J gene TRBJ2-7, with D possibly TRBD1 on 6 matching bases. The germline CDR1 and CDR2 sequences are SNHLY and FYNNEI. Trimming cost V 6 bases and J 3 bases, with 6 bases left between them. The CDR3 is made up of 11 amino acids. CDR3 in amino acids: CASRQGYEQYF. CDR3 coding DNA: TGTGCCAGCAGACAGGGCTACGAGCAGTACTTC.

This chain links TRBV11-2 with TRBJ1-1; weak D call: TRBD1 (6 bases). V dropped 3 bases and J dropped 11 bases, with 13 bases sitting between them. This CDR3 is 12 amino acids long. Germline CDR1 SGHAT, CDR2 FQNNGV. CDR3 DNA sequence: TGTGCCAGCAGCTTCTCAGGGGTGGGTGCTTTCTTT. Protein product: CASSFSGVGAFF.

In DNA form, the CDR3 reads TGTGCCAGCAGCCAGTACTGGACTGACACCGGGGAGCTGTTTTTT. This translates into CASSQYWTDTGELFF. The J gene is TRBJ2-2, the V gene TRBV4-2, with D maybe TRBD2 (5 bases). The CDR3 covers 15 residues. The germline V and J ends were trimmed by 3 bases and 3 bases, with 11 bases remaining between them. In germline, CDR1 is LGHNA, CDR2 YNFKEQ.

The chain has TRBV30 and TRBJ2-1; weak D call: TRBD2 (6 bases). The V end lost 3 bases, the J end lost 9 bases, and 24 bases lay between the germline ends. CDR3 length equals 16 residues. Germline-derived CDR1 and CDR2 are GTSNPN and SVGIG (reference sequence). CDR3 residues: CAWSSGPGLWVIEQFF. The CDR3 bases are TGTGCCTGGAGCTCCGGTCCGGGACTCTGGGTTATTGAGCAGTTCTTC.

The chain employs TRBV19 and TRBJ1-4, with 10 bases identical to TRBD1. The CDR3 has 18 residues. Losses at the gene ends were 3 bases for V and 0 bases for J; bases not matched to a gene: 7. Germline CDR1 is LNHDA and CDR2 is SQIVND (reference sequence). CDR3 in DNA: TGTGCCAGTAGTATCTTGGGACAGGGGACGGCAACTAATGAAAAACTGTTTTTT. Translation gives CASSILGQGTATNEKLFF.

This rearrangement joins TRBV7-9 to TRBJ2-7, with 9 bases identical to TRBD2. The CDR3 is 15 residues long. Trimming cost V 3 bases and J 5 bases; bases outside gene matches: 8. The germline V gene encodes CDR1 SEHNR and CDR2 FQNEAQ (reference sequence). The CDR3 nucleotides read TGTGCCAGCAGCTTGGGACTAGCTGTTTCCGACGAGCAGTACTTC. Translated: CASSLGLAVSDEQYF.

This rearrangement joins TRBV7-9 to TRBJ2-3, with 7 bases fitting TRBD2. CDR3 length equals 15 residues. Germline CDR1 reads SEHNR; CDR2 reads FQNEAQ (reference sequence). V shed 5 bases, J shed 1 base, and the junction held 6 bases outside the gene matches. The CDR3 is CASSPFSGGTDTQYF. Written as DNA, the CDR3 is TGTGCCAGCAGCCCCTTCAGCGGGGGCACAGATACGCAGTATTTT.

J is TRBJ1-3 and V is TRBV5-6; maybe TRBD1 (6 bases). V dropped 4 bases and J dropped 0 bases, with 11 bases sitting between them. The germline V gene has CDR1 SGHDT and CDR2 YYEEEE. The CDR3 has 15 amino acids. The CDR3, as DNA: TGTGCCAGCAGCCAGGACAGCACCTCTGGAAACACCATATATTTT. This encodes CASSQDSTSGNTIYF.

The gene calls are TRBV14 and TRBJ1-1; TRBD1 matches at 7 bases. The V gene end was trimmed by 4 bases and the J gene end by 4 bases; junction bases not matched to a gene: 18. Germline-derived CDR1 and CDR2 are SGHDN and FVKESK. This CDR3 spans 18 amino acids. The CDR3 is CASSPDPRGHGYVTEAFF. Here the CDR3 DNA reads TGTGCCAGCAGCCCGGATCCGAGGGGGCATGGGTACGTCACTGAAGCTTTCTTT.

The rearrangement links TRBV5-1 to TRBJ1-2, with TRBD1 identical over 8 bases. Germline loops: CDR1 SGHRS, CDR2 YFSETQ. V shed 4 bases, J shed 7 bases, and the junction held 6 bases outside the gene matches. This CDR3 has 13 residues. CDR3 nucleotide sequence: TGCGCCAGCAGCGAGGGACAGGCGACTGGCTACACCTTC. Translating it yields CASSEGQATGYTF.

As DNA, the CDR3 is TGTGCCAGCAGCGTAGCAAGGTGGAGCGATACGCAGTATTTT. Protein sequence: CASSVARWSDTQYF. V usage is TRBV9 and J usage is TRBJ2-3; D is unclear. CDR3 size: 14 residues. Germline V lookup: CDR1 SGDLS, CDR2 YYNGEE. V lost 0 bases and J 6 bases, leaving 11 bases between the germline ends.

The V gene is TRBV9, the J gene TRBJ2-4, with 9 bases that match TRBD1. CDR1 SGDLS and CDR2 YYNGEE come from the germline V gene. With 4 bases clipped from V and 7 bases from J, the junction kept 6 bases outside the gene matches. The CDR3 consists of 14 residues. CDR3 residues: CASSFGQGRNIQYF. CDR3 in DNA: TGTGCCAGCAGCTTTGGACAGGGGCGGAACATTCAGTACTTC.

The chain couples TRBV5-6 to TRBJ1-2; 7 nucleotides match TRBD1. This CDR3 comprises 14 residues. With V trimmed by 5 bases and J by 0 bases, 4 bases remained unmatched. From germline, CDR1 is SGHDT and CDR2 YYEEEE. As DNA, the CDR3 is TGTGCCAGCAGAGAAGGGACAGCTAACTATGGCTACACCTTC. This translates into CASREGTANYGYTF.

The DNA of the CDR3 is TGTGCCAGTAGTATATTTGGGACAGGATCTAGCACAGATACGCAGTATTTT. Translated: CASSIFGTGSSTDTQYF. The chain uses TRBV19 and TRBJ2-3, with 8 nucleotides matching TRBD1. The CDR3 length is 17 residues. V trimming: 2 bases; J trimming: 0 bases; junction bases outside the gene matches: 7. Germline lookup yields CDR1 LNHDA and CDR2 SQIVND (reference sequence).